This entry lists 15 T cell receptor beta chains sequenced from one sample in a study of shared clonotypes between healthy human individuals (dated by TCRdb to 2018 to 2020). Libraries came from the immunoSEQ multiplex PCR assay. TCRdb's version of the immuneACCESS table is confined to in-frame rearrangements and falls short of the full clone set. An unresolved V gene accounts for under half of the shortfall where checked; the remainder is of unknown origin. Within this sample are approximately 95,000 clones, with 67% of them counted one time only. The ten largest clones represent 45% to 50% of the sample. Sequencing used memory CD8+ T cells sorted from blood. Interpreted using the paper, the cell subset or site label stands for: CD45RO+ cells pooled with CCR7-negative TemRA cells. Every receptor here comes from a young man in good health.

This chain uses TRBV7-2 with TRBJ2-7; 9 bases are a match to TRBD2. The germline CDR1 and CDR2 sequences are SGHTA and FQGNSA. This CDR3 contains 17 residues. After removal of 1 base from V and 4 bases from J, the junction contained 11 bases not matched to a gene. This CDR3 is CASSLVPSGTAGYEQYF. DNA for the CDR3: TGTGCCAGCAGCTTAGTGCCTAGCGGGACGGCGGGGTACGAGCAGTACTTC. Full variable domain (missing parts from reference TRBV7-2 and TRBJ2-7): GAGVSQSPSNKVTEKGKDVELRCDPISGHTALYWYRQSLGQGLEFLIYFQGNSAPDKSGLPSDRFSAERTGGSVSTLTIQRTQQEDSAVYLCASSLVPSGTAGYEQYFGPGTRLTVT.

With respect to this clone: Other DNA sequences in the same sample also yield this CDR3. CDR3 sequence reads: CSVESGSSYEQYF. The DNA of the CDR3 is TGCAGCGTTGAAAGCGGGAGCTCCTACGAGCAGTACTTC. The chain joins TRBV29-1 to TRBJ2-7; 8 bases are a match to TRBD2. Germline loops: CDR1 SQVTM, CDR2 ANQGSEA. The length of the CDR3 is 13 residues. The ends lost 2 bases at V and 0 bases at J; junction bases unmatched: 0.

The sample holds one count of this clone. The CDR3 spells CASSQEGGVHEQYF. In DNA, the CDR3 is TGCGCCAGCAGCCAAGAGGGAGGGGTGCACGAGCAGTACTTC. This chain joins TRBV4-1 and TRBJ2-7; 7 bases match TRBD2. This CDR3 region has 14 residues. Germline lookup yields CDR1 MGHRA and CDR2 YSYEKL. J lost 5 bases, V lost 0 bases, and 4 bases had no gene match.

The chain recombines TRBV7-8 with TRBJ2-1; D is unresolved. Trimming removed 3 bases from V and 10 bases from J, with 25 bases in between. The CDR3 is 17 residues long. The germline V gene has CDR1 SGHVS and CDR2 FQNEAQ. CDR3 DNA: TGTGCCAGCAGCTTCCCTGCTGATGGACCCCAGTATGGCGAGCAGTTCTTC. Protein: CASSFPADGPQYGEQFF.

The V gene is TRBV6-4, the J gene TRBJ1-3, with D uncertain. Germline assignment: CDR1 MRHNA and CDR2 SNTAGT. This CDR3 contains 11 residues. Trimming stripped 9 bases from V and 7 bases from J, with 10 bases between. CDR3 in amino acids: CARSLENTIYF. CDR3 DNA: TGTGCCAGGAGTCTGGAGAACACCATATATTTT.

This chain links TRBV7-2 with TRBJ2-3; D is unresolved. Trimming left V 0 bases short and J 1 base short, with 11 bases between. The CDR3 loop spans 16 amino acids. Germline CDR1 SGHTA, CDR2 FQGNSA. The CDR3 sequence: CASSLAPQRRTDTQYF. CDR3 coding DNA: TGTGCCAGCAGCTTAGCGCCCCAGCGTCGCACAGATACGCAGTATTTT.

The chain recombines TRBV13 with TRBJ2-5; D is tentatively TRBD1 or TRBD2 (6 bases each). This CDR3 has 15 amino acids. V was pared by 5 bases and J by 1 base, with 14 bases between. Germline CDR1 PRHDT, CDR2 FYEKMQ (reference sequence). The CDR3 is CASSRGAELQETQYF. The CDR3 DNA reads TGTGCCAGCAGCAGGGGGGCAGAACTCCAAGAGACCCAGTACTTC.

The rearrangement uses TRBV2 and TRBJ2-7; TRBD1 aligns across 7 bases. The J segment lost 5 bases and the V segment lost 7 bases, leaving 11 bases of the junction unmatched. Germline-derived CDR1 and CDR2 are SNHLY and FYNNEI. CDR3 length equals 14 residues. The CDR3 loop is CASNNRGPMDEQYF. The DNA for the CDR3 is TGTGCCAGCAATAACAGGGGCCCTATGGACGAGCAGTACTTC.

This sequence joins TRBV19 and TRBJ1-2, with 9 bases that match TRBD1. Per the germline V gene, CDR1 is LNHDA and CDR2 is SQIVND (reference sequence). Trimming took 3 bases from V and 5 from J; bases not matched to a gene: 10. The CDR3 is 16 residues long. This chain's CDR3 is CASSIPWDRERYGYTF. The CDR3, as DNA: TGTGCCAGTAGTATCCCATGGGACAGGGAGAGGTATGGCTACACCTTC.

The chain joins TRBV7-8 to TRBJ2-1; D perhaps matches TRBD2 (6 bases). The V gene lost 7 bases and the J gene lost 9 bases, with 19 bases spanning the gap. Per the germline V gene, CDR1 is SGHVS and CDR2 is FQNEAQ. The CDR3 extends over 14 amino acids. The CDR3: CASTLARFPSEQFF. Written as DNA, the CDR3 is TGTGCCAGCACACTAGCTAGATTCCCTTCTGAGCAGTTCTTC.

This chain uses TRBV11-2 with TRBJ2-3, with D perhaps TRBD1 or TRBD2 (5 bases each). Germline V gives CDR1 SGHAT, CDR2 FQNNGV. V lost 1 base and J lost 4, with 12 bases in between. The CDR3 consists of 15 residues. Written as DNA, the CDR3 is TGTGCCAGCAGCTTAGCGTCCAGAGGGGCAGATACGCAGTATTTT. Protein product: CASSLASRGADTQYF. The complete variable domain, with remaining parts taken from reference TRBV11-2 and TRBJ2-3, reads EAGVAQSPRYKIIEKRQSVAFWCNPISGHATLYWYQQILGQGPKLLIQFQNNGVVDDSQLPKDRFSAERLKGVDSTLKIQPAKLEDSAVYLCASSLASRGADTQYFGPGTRLTVL.

A note on this clone: One junction end disagrees with the germline gene, perhaps due to a read error. J is TRBJ2-7 and V is TRBV19; 8 positions match TRBD2. The CDR3 has 16 residues. CDR1 is LNHDA and CDR2 is SQIVND in the germline V gene (reference sequence). The chain's CDR3 is CASSIYPSGSSHEQYF. The DNA of the CDR3 is TGTGCCAGTAGTATTTACCCCAGCGGGAGCTCCCACGAGCAGTACTTC.

This clone turned up a few times. V and J are TRBV5-4 and TRBJ2-2; D is ambiguous. This CDR3 spans 16 amino acids. V was trimmed by 0 bases and J by 5 bases, leaving 14 bases between them. Germline lookup yields CDR1 SGHNT and CDR2 YYREEE (reference sequence). CDR3 protein: CASSLVGKGRTGELFF. Written as DNA, the CDR3 is TGTGCCAGCAGCTTGGTAGGGAAGGGAAGAACCGGGGAGCTGTTTTTT.

V and J are TRBV27 and TRBJ2-3; D is undetermined. Germline loops: CDR1 MNHEY, CDR2 SMNVEV (reference sequence). V gave up 6 bases and J gave up 0 bases, with 13 bases separating them. The CDR3 runs to 15 residues. CDR3 loop: CASRPLSASTDTQYF. CDR3 in DNA: TGTGCCAGCAGGCCCTTGTCGGCCAGCACAGATACGCAGTATTTT.

The chain is built from TRBV6-1 and TRBJ2-1, with 14 bases that match TRBD2. Germline CDR1 is MNHNS and CDR2 is SASEGT. The CDR3 has 15 residues. V lost 2 bases and J lost 10; bases outside the gene matches: 4. CDR3 sequence (DNA): TGTGCCAGCAGTGAAATCGGACTAGCGGGAGGCGAGCAGTTCTTC. Its protein product is CASSEIGLAGGEQFF.